Below, 31 T cell receptor beta chains from the same sample are listed, as sequenced in a study of T-cell reconstitution after alpha-beta-depleted transplantation in children. Unique molecular identifiers tagged the TCRbeta library. From the PCR reads, TCRdb called clonotypes with MiXCR, one entry per CDR3 protein. The sample lists roughly 98,000 distinct CDR3 sequences, 15% to 18% occurring once. The sequencing used PBMCs, mostly from graft donor cells, collected 180 days after TCRalphabeta/CD19-depleted stem cell transplant. The receptors were gathered from a male patient aged 2 to 9 who had a stem cell transplant for acute lymphoblastic leukemia, so the T cells may come from the graft donor.

The chain carries TRBV27 and TRBJ1-5; the D gene is possibly TRBD1 (5 bases). Deletions cut 8 bases from V and 5 bases from J, with 19 bases between. The CDR3 is 15 amino acids. Germline values: CDR1 MNHEY, CDR2 SMNVEV (reference sequence). The CDR3 DNA reads as TGTGCCAGCGGAAGAACCGGGACCACCTATCAGCCCCAGCATTTT. Its translation: CASGRTGTTYQPQHF.

This clonotype was picked up a small number of times. The V call is TRBV7-2, the J call TRBJ2-4, with 8 bases identical to TRBD1. Germline-derived CDR1 and CDR2 are SGHTA and FQGNSA. CDR3 length: 13 residues. V lost 5 bases, J lost 9 bases, and 6 bases stayed unmatched. The CDR3, as DNA: TGTGCCAGCAGCAAAGACAGGGGCGGCATTCAGTACTTC. Protein: CASSKDRGGIQYF.

The chain employs TRBV6-5 and TRBJ2-4; 10 bases agree with TRBD1. CDR1 is MNHEY, CDR2 SVGAGI, per germline. The CDR3 contains 15 residues. V trimming: 2 bases; J trimming: 4 bases; junction bases outside the gene matches: 2. The chain's CDR3 is CASSYPGQGKNIQYF. For the CDR3, the DNA is TGTGCCAGCAGTTACCCGGGACAGGGGAAAAACATTCAGTACTTC.

The chain recombines TRBV20-1 with TRBJ1-5; D may be TRBD1 (6 bases). Trimming took off 0 bases at V and 2 bases at J, with 14 bases between the two ends. The CDR3 is made up of 16 amino acids. From germline, CDR1 is DFQATT and CDR2 SNEGSKA (reference sequence). Here the CDR3 reads CSAREITGMGNQPQHF. In DNA form, the CDR3 reads TGCAGTGCTAGAGAAATAACAGGGATGGGCAATCAGCCCCAGCATTTT.

The chain links TRBV6-1 to TRBJ2-2; 13 positions agree with TRBD2. The CDR3 runs to 18 residues. The V and J ends lost 6 bases and 0 bases, in that order; junction bases with no gene match: 7. Germline V gene lookup returns CDR1 MNHNS and CDR2 SASEGT. CDR3 in amino acids: CASRRGTSGDANTGELFF. CDR3 nucleotides: TGTGCCAGCAGGAGAGGGACTAGCGGGGACGCGAACACCGGGGAGCTGTTTTTT.

This clonotype was detected a few times. The chain joins TRBV6-1 to TRBJ2-1; the match to TRBD2 covers 10 bases. The CDR3 length is 14 residues. CDR1 MNHNS and CDR2 SASEGT come from the germline V gene. Trimming at V came to 9 bases and at J to 5 bases, leaving 7 bases not matched to a gene. CDR3 in amino acids: CASTWTSGNNEQFF. The CDR3 DNA reads TGTGCCAGTACCTGGACTAGCGGTAACAATGAGCAGTTCTTC.

The rearrangement uses TRBV20-1 and TRBJ2-2; TRBD1 might be the D (5 bases). V gave up 3 bases and J gave up 3 bases, with 8 bases separating them. Germline CDR1 is DFQATT and CDR2 is SNEGSKA (reference sequence). The CDR3 is made up of 13 amino acids. Written as DNA, the CDR3 is TGCAGTGCTAGGGACATCTACACCGGGGAGCTGTTTTTT. Translated, it gives CSARDIYTGELFF.

The chain uses TRBV7-9 and TRBJ2-7; 10 nucleotides align to TRBD2. With V trimmed by 5 bases and J by 0 bases, 1 base remained unmatched. The CDR3 runs to 14 residues. Germline V gene data show CDR1 as SEHNR and CDR2 as FQNEAQ (reference sequence). The CDR3 sequence: CASSPSGSSYEQYF. For the CDR3, the DNA is TGTGCCAGCAGCCCTAGCGGGAGCTCCTACGAGCAGTACTTC.

The chain has TRBV9 and TRBJ2-1; no firm D call. CDR3 size: 15 residues. CDR1 is SGDLS, CDR2 YYNGEE, per germline. V was cut by 1 base and J by 2 bases, with 10 bases left in between. CDR3 sequence reads: CASSVSPDPYNEQFF. The CDR3 region has the DNA TGTGCCAGCAGCGTAAGTCCCGATCCCTACAATGAGCAGTTCTTC.

This clonotype occurred a few times. The V gene is TRBV6-5, the J gene TRBJ2-3; no reliable D call. The germline V gene encodes CDR1 MNHEY and CDR2 SVGAGI. CDR3 size: 15 residues. The V and J ends lost 2 bases and 3 bases respectively, with 12 bases between them. The CDR3 sequence is CASSYLQPGTDTQYF. The CDR3 DNA reads TGTGCCAGCAGTTACCTGCAGCCTGGAACAGATACGCAGTATTTT.

This clonotype was seen more than once but under ten times. The chain couples TRBV7-2 to TRBJ1-3; no firm D call. The V gene's germline CDR1 is SGHTA and CDR2 FQGNSA. This CDR3 spans 11 amino acids. Trimming cost V 3 bases and J 8 bases, with 5 bases left between them. This chain's CDR3 is CASSFGDTIYF. The CDR3 DNA sequence: TGTGCCAGCAGCTTTGGGGACACCATATATTTT.

This clonotype was seen a handful of times. The chain is built from TRBV20-1 and TRBJ2-1; D is possibly TRBD1 (5 bases). The CDR3 extends over 15 amino acids. V lost 8 bases and J lost 2, with 19 bases in between. Germline values: CDR1 DFQATT, CDR2 SNEGSKA (reference sequence). DNA for the CDR3: TGCAGTTCGATACCCAGGGAAGCCACCTACAATGAGCAGTTCTTC. Translated, it gives CSSIPREATYNEQFF.

Turning to this clonotype: Being one base from a much bigger clone, this may be a read error. The chain recombines TRBV7-6 with TRBJ1-2; D possibly corresponds to TRBD1 (6 bases). The length of the CDR3 is 15 residues. Germline-derived CDR1 and CDR2 are SGHVS and FNYEAQ. The CDR3 spells CASSSLTGKNYGDTF. CDR3 DNA: TGTGCCAGCAGCTCCCTGACAGGCAAAAACTATGGCGACACCTTC.

This clonotype was detected only a few times. V and J are TRBV18 and TRBJ2-3; D uncertain. The germline V gene encodes CDR1 KGHSH and CDR2 LQKENI. The CDR3 is 17 amino acids. The V end was cut by 2 bases, the J end by 0 bases, with 15 bases between. CDR3 residues: CASSPVMAEPSTDTQYF. The CDR3 nucleotides read TGTGCCAGCTCACCAGTAATGGCAGAACCAAGCACAGATACGCAGTATTTT. The full variable domain, completed using reference TRBV18 and TRBJ2-3, is NAGVMQNPRHLVRRRGQEARLRCSPMKGHSHVYWYRQLPEEGLKFMVYLQKENIIDESGMPKERFSAEFPKEGPSILRIQQVVRGDSAAYFCASSPVMAEPSTDTQYFGPGTRLTVL.

This clonotype has a single count. The rearrangement links TRBV5-1 to TRBJ1-4; 8 bases fit TRBD1. Germline-derived CDR1 and CDR2 are SGHRS and YFSETQ. V dropped 0 bases and J dropped 6; count of bases not matched to a gene: 7. The CDR3 is 16 amino acids. Written as DNA, the CDR3 is TGCGCCAGCAGCTTGGGACAGGGGCCTTCGGATGAAAAACTGTTTTTT. It translates to CASSLGQGPSDEKLFF.

This clonotype was counted many times. This chain connects TRBV12-3 or TRBV12-4 to TRBJ1-1, with 7 nucleotides matching TRBD1. The V and J ends lost 7 bases and 0 bases, in that order; junction bases with no gene match: 11. CDR3 length equals 16 residues. The CDR3 loop reads CASTTRQGTMNTEAFF. DNA for the CDR3: TGTGCCAGCACCACACGACAGGGTACAATGAACACTGAAGCTTTCTTT.

This sequence joins TRBV12-3 or TRBV12-4 and TRBJ1-3; TRBD1 matches 9 bases. The CDR3 extends over 17 amino acids. With 5 bases clipped from V and 1 base from J, the junction kept 9 bases outside the gene matches. CDR3 bases: TGTGCCAGCAGTGGCCGGGACAGGGCCTATTCTGGAAACACCATATATTTT. It translates to CASSGRDRAYSGNTIYF.

The chain employs TRBV12-3 or TRBV12-4 and TRBJ1-1; tentative D call: TRBD1 (5 bases). The CDR3 totals 13 residues. V lost 6 bases and J lost 9, with 17 bases in between. The CDR3 sequence: CASSPTGRPQAFF. The CDR3 DNA is TGTGCCAGCAGCCCCACGGGACGACCCCAAGCTTTCTTT.

This clonotype was detected a few times. The V gene is TRBV24-1, the J gene TRBJ2-7; D is perhaps TRBD2 (6 bases). The CDR3 is 11 residues long. Trimming removed 7 bases from V and 6 bases from J, with 9 bases in between. Germline values: CDR1 KGHDR, CDR2 SFDVKD. CDR3 nucleotide sequence: TGTGCCACCAGGGCCGGGGGCGAGCAGTACTTC. Protein product: CATRAGGEQYF.

This clonotype showed up just a few times. V and J are TRBV6-1 and TRBJ2-7; D remains unclear. The V and J ends lost 5 bases and 0 bases respectively, with 17 bases between them. The CDR3 covers 16 residues. CDR1 and CDR2 (germline): MNHNS, SASEGT. The CDR3 DNA is TGTGCCAGCAGTCCCTTACGGGTCGCATTCTCCTACGAGCAGTACTTC. This translates into CASSPLRVAFSYEQYF.

The gene calls are TRBV5-5 and TRBJ2-5; 7 bases map to TRBD1. The CDR3 totals 14 residues. The V gene's germline CDR1 is SGHKS and CDR2 YYEKEE (reference sequence). Trimming took 4 bases from V and 5 from J; bases not matched to a gene: 8. The DNA of the CDR3 is TGTGCCAGCAGCCCGGTGACAGGGTCGGAGACCCAGTACTTC. Its translation is CASSPVTGSETQYF.

This chain uses TRBV7-2 with TRBJ2-7, with a tentative D call TRBD1 (5 bases). Trimming removed 0 bases from V and 5 bases from J, with 8 bases in between. Germline CDR1 and CDR2: SGHTA and FQGNSA. The CDR3 runs 13 residues. The CDR3 loop reads CASSLATGDEQYF. The CDR3 DNA reads as TGTGCCAGCAGCTTAGCCACAGGCGACGAGCAGTACTTC.

This rearrangement joins TRBV20-1 to TRBJ1-5; no firm D call. Trimming removed 0 bases at V and 3 bases at J, with 9 bases between. This CDR3 has 14 residues. The V gene's germline CDR1 is DFQATT and CDR2 SNEGSKA (reference sequence). The CDR3 spells CSAREGTANQPQHF. The CDR3 nucleotides are TGCAGTGCTAGAGAGGGAACCGCCAATCAGCCCCAGCATTTT.

This clonotype was observed a handful of times. This chain connects TRBV3-1 to TRBJ2-7, with no clear D. CDR1 is LGHDT, CDR2 YNNKEL, per germline (reference sequence). The CDR3 has 11 residues. Trimming took off 0 bases at V and 6 bases at J, with 3 bases between the two ends. DNA for the CDR3: TGTGCCAGCAGCCAAGACCTCGAGCAGTACTTC. This gives the protein CASSQDLEQYF.

This chain links TRBV27 with TRBJ2-5; no reliable D call. Germline lookup yields CDR1 MNHEY and CDR2 SMNVEV (reference sequence). The CDR3 has 15 amino acids. Between the trimmed V and J ends, which lost 4 bases and 8 bases, there was a span of 20 bases. CDR3 protein: CASSSTSLSPGTQYF. CDR3 bases: TGTGCCAGCAGTTCCACTTCCCTTTCCCCCGGCACCCAGTACTTC.

This clonotype showed up many times. This rearrangement joins TRBV12-3 or TRBV12-4 to TRBJ2-7, with D unresolved. CDR3 size: 15 residues. Trimming shortened V by 7 bases and J by 5 bases, and 21 bases separated the two germline ends. Here the CDR3 reads CASTLNTTPEDEQYF. Written as DNA, the CDR3 is TGTGCCAGCACCCTAAACACGACACCAGAGGACGAGCAGTACTTC.

This clonotype was recorded many times. This chain connects TRBV27 to TRBJ2-6; D is perhaps TRBD2 (5 bases). Germline V gene sequence: CDR1 MNHEY, CDR2 SMNVEV (reference sequence). The ends were cut back, 5 bases at V and 4 bases at J, with 6 bases in the middle. This CDR3 region has 13 residues. In DNA form, the CDR3 reads TGTGCCAGCAGTAGAGGGGGGGCCAACGTCCTGACTTTC. Translating gives CASSRGGANVLTF.

This clonotype was recorded many times. This rearrangement joins TRBV7-2 to TRBJ1-2; D gene uncertain. CDR1 SGHTA and CDR2 FQGNSA come from the germline V gene. Trimming took off 5 bases at V and 5 bases at J, with 12 bases between the two ends. This CDR3 region has 13 residues. CDR3 sequence: CASSQTVQYGYTF. Written as DNA, the CDR3 is TGTGCCAGCAGCCAGACGGTACAGTATGGCTACACCTTC.

This clonotype has ten or more counts. The chain carries TRBV4-3 and TRBJ2-7; no firm D call. CDR3 length: 17 amino acids. Germline CDR1 is LGHNA and CDR2 is YSLEER. Trimming cost V 1 base and J 0 bases, with 16 bases left between them. The CDR3 bases are TGCGCCAGCAGCCAAGGGGCCGGCGCTTCAAGCTCCTACGAGCAGTACTTC. The encoded protein is CASSQGAGASSSYEQYF.

The chain carries TRBV20-1 and TRBJ2-3; 10 bases are a match to TRBD2. The junction had 17 bases not matched to a gene; V was cut back by 6 bases and J by 5 bases. The CDR3 is 17 amino acids. CDR1 DFQATT and CDR2 SNEGSKA come from the germline V gene (reference sequence). This chain's CDR3 is CSASRLAGLTTEDTQYF. As DNA, the CDR3 is TGCAGTGCCAGCCGACTAGCGGGCCTGACAACGGAAGATACGCAGTATTTT.

The chain joins TRBV7-6 to TRBJ2-5, with 9 positions matching TRBD2. Germline V gene data show CDR1 as SGHVS and CDR2 as FNYEAQ. This CDR3 region has 17 residues. With V trimmed by 2 bases and J by 4 bases, 11 bases remained unmatched. The CDR3 here is CASSLSLGGGALETQYF. Written as DNA, the CDR3 is TGTGCCAGCAGCTTATCTCTCGGCGGGGGGGCTTTAGAGACCCAGTACTTC.